These 17 T cell receptor beta chains share one sample of origin, sequenced in a study of low-dose radiotherapy and immunotherapy resistance in tumors. TRAV- and TRBV-specific primers were used for first-strand cDNA, which covered alpha and beta chains. Both a constant-region primer and a V-primer adapter served to amplify TCRs across 15 to 20 PCR cycles. TCRdb re-called the reads with MiXCR, one entry per CDR3 protein. The data contain 65,000 to 95,000 distinct CDR3 sequences, 15% to 20% of them singletons. Documented time point: after trial treatment. The treatment here: LDRT plus nivolumab, ipilimumab, low-dose cyclophosphamide and aspirin (RACIN trial). Sample: PBMCs, taken after low-dose radiotherapy plus immunotherapy. The receptor source for this set is a male donor with prostate cancer.

This clonotype was observed many times. V gene TRBV3-1 combines with J gene TRBJ1-1, with 8 positions matching TRBD1. Germline trimming cut 3 bases from V and 7 bases from J; bases unmatched to any gene: 4. Germline lookup yields CDR1 LGHDT and CDR2 YNNKEL (reference sequence). The CDR3 is 13 amino acids. The CDR3 protein is CASSHGTGLEAFF. The DNA for the CDR3 is TGTGCCAGCAGCCACGGGACAGGCCTTGAAGCTTTCTTT.

This clonotype has at least ten counts. This CDR3 reads CATSDLRGDTNEQFF. The CDR3 DNA follows: TGTGCCACCAGTGATTTGCGGGGGGATACAAATGAGCAGTTCTTC. The chain employs TRBV24-1 and TRBJ2-1; 7 bases fit TRBD2. V dropped 0 bases and J dropped 7; count of bases not matched to a gene: 5. This CDR3 has 15 residues. Germline lookup yields CDR1 KGHDR and CDR2 SFDVKD.

In its sample, this clonotype was seen many times. V usage is TRBV28 and J usage is TRBJ1-2; D is undetermined. CDR1 MDHEN and CDR2 SYDVKM come from the germline V gene. V was cut by 5 bases and J by 4 bases, with 14 bases left in between. There are 14 residues in the CDR3. CDR3 loop: CASSPVGTTYGYTF. DNA of the CDR3: TGTGCCAGCAGTCCAGTCGGTACTACCTATGGCTACACCTTC.

This clonotype has only a few counts. V is TRBV27 and J is TRBJ1-2; weak D call: TRBD1 (5 bases). In germline, CDR1 is MNHEY, CDR2 SMNVEV (reference sequence). CDR3 length equals 13 residues. Deletions cut 5 bases from V and 8 bases from J, with 15 bases between. CDR3 DNA: TGTGCCAGCAGTCCCCGGGGGGGGGAGGGCTACACCTTC. This sequence encodes CASSPRGGEGYTF.

This clonotype has a count of ten or more. The chain uses TRBV3-1 and TRBJ1-5; perhaps TRBD1 as D (5 bases). Germline CDR1 LGHDT, CDR2 YNNKEL (reference sequence). Between the trimmed V and J ends, which lost 5 bases and 1 base, there was a span of 9 bases. CDR3 length: 14 amino acids. The CDR3 reads CASSSRDSNQPQHF. For the CDR3, the DNA is TGTGCCAGCAGCTCACGGGACAGCAATCAGCCCCAGCATTTT.

This chain joins TRBV6-2 or TRBV6-3 and TRBJ2-3; possibly TRBD1 for D (6 bases). With 6 bases removed from V and 2 bases from J, the gap between germline ends came to 9 bases. Looked up from germline, CDR1 is MNHEY and CDR2 is SVGEGT. The CDR3 is 13 amino acids. The CDR3 reads CASRRQATDTQYF. CDR3 coding DNA: TGTGCCAGCAGAAGACAGGCCACAGATACGCAGTATTTT.

This clonotype showed up many times. The gene calls are TRBV20-1 and TRBJ2-7; a possible D gene is TRBD1 (5 bases). Germline CDR1 and CDR2: DFQATT and SNEGSKA (reference sequence). The CDR3 sequence is 11 residues long. Deletions cut 6 bases from V and 3 bases from J, with 9 bases between. The chain's CDR3 is CSASDSYEQYF. CDR3 in DNA: TGCAGTGCAAGTGACAGCTACGAGCAGTACTTC.

This clonotype was seen at least ten times. The rearrangement links TRBV6-2 or TRBV6-3 to TRBJ2-1; D is undetermined. Germline V gives CDR1 MNHEY, CDR2 SVGEGT. The ends were cut back, 8 bases at V and 3 bases at J, with 11 bases in the middle. The CDR3 is 13 residues long. The chain's CDR3 is CASQQSVYNEQFF. The CDR3 DNA follows: TGTGCCAGCCAACAATCGGTCTACAATGAGCAGTTCTTC.

This clonotype was counted ten times or more. This chain connects TRBV20-1 to TRBJ2-5; D gene ambiguous. The germline CDR1 and CDR2 sequences are DFQATT and SNEGSKA (reference sequence). V lost 3 bases and J lost 0, with 11 bases in between. The length of the CDR3 is 14 residues. The CDR3 loop reads CSASYSEYQETQYF. CDR3 coding DNA: TGCAGTGCTAGTTACAGCGAGTACCAAGAGACCCAGTACTTC.

This chain joins TRBV30 and TRBJ2-1; tentative D call: TRBD2 (5 bases). This CDR3 is 15 amino acids long. V was shortened by 4 bases and J by 6 bases, with 19 bases between the two germline ends. CDR1 GTSNPN and CDR2 SVGIG come from the germline V gene (reference sequence). CDR3 region: CAWNLETRMGNEQFF. In nucleotides, the CDR3 is TGTGCCTGGAACCTCGAAACTAGGATGGGCAATGAGCAGTTCTTC.

This clonotype was recorded at least ten times. This chain connects TRBV6-2 or TRBV6-3 to TRBJ1-1; 7 bases are a match to TRBD1. CDR3 size: 16 residues. Per the germline V gene, CDR1 is MNHEY and CDR2 is SVGEGT. Trimming cost V 7 bases and J 5 bases; bases outside gene matches: 16. The CDR3 coding sequence is TGTGCCAGCAAGGGGAGAAACAGGGGTGGTCCTACTGAAGCTTTCTTT. As protein: CASKGRNRGGPTEAFF.

This clonotype was seen ten or more times. In DNA, the CDR3 is TGTGCCAGCAGCCCAGGACTAGCGGGAGTTGAGCAGTTCTTC. This sequence encodes CASSPGLAGVEQFF. The chain is built from TRBV7-3 and TRBJ2-1; TRBD2 aligns across 13 bases. Germline CDR1 reads SGHTA; CDR2 reads FQGTGA. After removal of 5 bases from V and 9 bases from J, the junction contained 4 bases not matched to a gene. The CDR3 has 14 amino acids.

Many counts were recorded for this clonotype. The chain joins TRBV4-3 to TRBJ2-7; possible D gene TRBD1, 6 bases. Trimming stripped 0 bases from V and 5 bases from J, with 14 bases between. The germline gives CDR1 LGHNA, CDR2 YSLEER. This CDR3 is 15 amino acids long. This chain's CDR3 is CASSQEGGSTHEQYF. CDR3 DNA: TGCGCCAGCAGCCAAGAAGGGGGTTCTACGCACGAGCAGTACTTC.

This clonotype was seen many times. The CDR3 region has the DNA TGTGCCAGCAGCGCCGGGGCTAGTTGGGGAAACAATGAGCAGTTCTTC. Protein: CASSAGASWGNNEQFF. The V gene is TRBV6-2 or TRBV6-3, the J gene TRBJ2-1; D tentatively fits TRBD1 or TRBD2 (5 bases each). V lost 6 bases, J lost 5 bases, and 20 bases lay in between. The CDR3 has 16 residues. Germline CDR1 and CDR2: MNHEY and SVGEGT.

This clonotype showed up many times. This rearrangement joins TRBV4-1 to TRBJ2-1; TRBD2 aligns across 13 bases. CDR1 MGHRA and CDR2 YSYEKL come from the germline V gene. The CDR3 loop spans 16 amino acids. Trimming removed 6 bases from V and 7 bases from J; junction bases left unmatched: 9. CDR3 residues: CASRDRTSGSPNEQFF. The DNA of the CDR3 is TGCGCCAGCAGGGACAGGACTAGCGGGAGTCCGAATGAGCAGTTCTTC.

The table lists this clonotype with many counts. This chain links TRBV27 with TRBJ2-7; 7 bases map to TRBD2. The V gene end was trimmed by 6 bases and the J gene end by 0 bases; junction bases not matched to a gene: 8. CDR1 and CDR2 from the germline V gene are MNHEY and SMNVEV (reference sequence). CDR3 length: 15 residues. The CDR3 protein is CASSMGGEGSYEQYF. CDR3 sequence (DNA): TGTGCCAGCAGCATGGGGGGGGAGGGCTCCTACGAGCAGTACTTC.

This clonotype was recorded at least ten times. The chain joins TRBV20-1 to TRBJ2-5; tentative D call: TRBD2 (5 bases). The CDR3 has 14 residues. CDR1 DFQATT and CDR2 SNEGSKA come from the germline V gene (reference sequence). The V and J ends lost 0 bases and 5 bases respectively, with 13 bases between them. CDR3 region: CSARDVASSETQYF. CDR3 DNA sequence: TGCAGTGCTAGAGATGTCGCTAGCTCCGAGACCCAGTACTTC.